This TCR beta chain came from a study of cytomegalovirus exposure and HLA in healthy donors. PCR amplification relied on 60 Vbeta primers (plus 13 Jbeta primers). The data were produced by immunoSEQ multiplex PCR, yet TCRdb's version contains in-frame clones alone and is incomplete. In the table there are approximately 150,000 clones, over 60% of which are singletons. In its sample, this clone was seen a few times. From germline, CDR1 is SNHLY and CDR2 FYNNEI. This CDR3 has 19 residues. The V segment lost 2 bases and the J segment 0 bases; nucleotides outside the gene matches: 10. This TCR derives from a male donor in good health and CMV-seronegative. The sequenced material came from PBMCs. The chain recombines TRBV2 with TRBJ1-4; 9 bases line up with TRBD1. CDR3 coding DNA: TGTGCCAGCAGTGAAAACTGGGACAGGGAAGAGGCAACTAATGAAAAACTGTTTTTT. Amino acid sequence: CASSENWDREEATNEKLFF.